This T cell receptor beta chain was observed in a study of T cells in Graves' hyperthyroidism and ophthalmopathy. Regarding the study as a whole: Most thyroid clonotypes that were expanded above 0.001 also turned up in blood.

V was cut by 2 bases and J by 6 bases, with 16 bases left in between. The CDR3 is 14 residues long. The V gene's germline CDR1 is DFQATT and CDR2 SNEGSKA (reference sequence). RNA transcripts served as the template for amplifying TCR beta CDR3 regions. First-round RT-PCR with HTBI primers amplified the TCR CDR3 region. MiXCR was run by TCRdb on the multiplex PCR reads, yielding one entry per CDR3 protein. The table lists fewer than 500,000 distinct CDR3 sequences, under 15% of them singletons. This clonotype appeared many times. Antigen unknown. The sequence was obtained from a man in his late teens or twenties with Graves' ophthalmopathy. The chain employs TRBV20-1 and TRBJ1-1; D perhaps matches TRBD1 (6 bases). The sequenced sample consisted of blood. CDR3 residues: CSARQQGVWSEAFF. CDR3 nucleotides: TGCAGTGCTAGACAACAGGGTGTATGGTCTGAAGCTTTCTTT.